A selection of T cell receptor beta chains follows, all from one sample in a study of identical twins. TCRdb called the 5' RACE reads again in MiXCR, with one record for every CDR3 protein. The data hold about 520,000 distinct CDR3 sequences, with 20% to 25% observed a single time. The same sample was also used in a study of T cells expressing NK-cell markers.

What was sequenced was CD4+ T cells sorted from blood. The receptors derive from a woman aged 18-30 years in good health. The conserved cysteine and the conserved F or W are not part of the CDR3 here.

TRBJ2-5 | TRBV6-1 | ASRPGAGRETQY
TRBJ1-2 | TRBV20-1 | SARDPQGFYGYT
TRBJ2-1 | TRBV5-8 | ASSRPLLSYNEQF
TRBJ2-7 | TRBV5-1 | ASSLSTGGVYEQY
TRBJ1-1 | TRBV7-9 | ASSLGTGRNAEAF
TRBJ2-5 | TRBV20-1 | SARETGGTQY
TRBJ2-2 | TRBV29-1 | SFPGAGEVGELF
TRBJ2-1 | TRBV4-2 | ASSQGGGGTLNEQF
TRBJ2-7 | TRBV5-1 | ASSLRDVPHEQY
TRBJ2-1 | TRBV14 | ASSQGTSYYNEQF
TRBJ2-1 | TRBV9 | ASSAPLRGSSYNEQF
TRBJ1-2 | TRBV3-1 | ASSRDPAGDLYGYT
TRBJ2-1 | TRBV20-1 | SAHRVSGLAGVGQF
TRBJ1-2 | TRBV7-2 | ASSFGVAGYGYT
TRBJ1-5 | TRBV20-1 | SAIDRNSNQPQH
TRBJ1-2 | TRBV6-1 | ACQGTAANYGYT
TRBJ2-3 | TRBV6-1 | ASRGPNTDTQY
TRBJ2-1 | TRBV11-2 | ASSLGGLAPERTYNEQF
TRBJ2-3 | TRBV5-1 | ASSVTSGSTDTQY
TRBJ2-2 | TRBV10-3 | AISESANTGELF
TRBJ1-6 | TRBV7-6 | ASSFGVDPGSPLH
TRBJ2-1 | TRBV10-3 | AISEGGNSYNEQF
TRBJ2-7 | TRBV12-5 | ASGLVSGTAISLVYEQY
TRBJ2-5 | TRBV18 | ASSPPPSGGKETQY
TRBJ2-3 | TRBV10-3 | AISETSGRPDTQY
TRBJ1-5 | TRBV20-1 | SAPAASLGQPQH
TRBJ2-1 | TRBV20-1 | SASDRVAYNEQF
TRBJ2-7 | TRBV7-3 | ASSLLGGLDEQY
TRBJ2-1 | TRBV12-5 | ASGPDRAAYNEQF
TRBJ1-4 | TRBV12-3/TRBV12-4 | ASSPRGGLGEKLF
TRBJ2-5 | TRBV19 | ASSDVGGRETQY
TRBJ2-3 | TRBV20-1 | SARLAGRPDTQY
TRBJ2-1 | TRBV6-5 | ASSYMGYNEQF
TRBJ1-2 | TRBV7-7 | ASSPGGDDAYNYGYT
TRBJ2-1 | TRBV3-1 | ASSSLGQFPFR
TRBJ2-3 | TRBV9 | ASSVAAGSTDTQY
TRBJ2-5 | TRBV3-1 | ASSPRTRAYQETQY
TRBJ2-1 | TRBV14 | ASSQLGLAGGGEQF
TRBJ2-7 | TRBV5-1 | ASSISPGGSYEQY
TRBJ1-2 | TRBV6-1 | ASTLGYYGYT
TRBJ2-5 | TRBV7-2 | ASSRGVGETQY
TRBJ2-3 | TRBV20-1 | SVPAGGREDTQY
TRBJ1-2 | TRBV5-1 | ASSLAGDPYGYT
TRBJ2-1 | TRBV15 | ATSWTGLPLNEQF
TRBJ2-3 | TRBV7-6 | ASSLDGRTSGTDTQY
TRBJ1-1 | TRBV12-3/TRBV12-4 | ASSLGGRETEAF
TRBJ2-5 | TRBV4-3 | ASSQDWGLAGKETQY
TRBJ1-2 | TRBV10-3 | AISESGTGPT
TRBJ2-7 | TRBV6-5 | ASSYSSGDAYEQY
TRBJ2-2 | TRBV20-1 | SAVWALTGELF
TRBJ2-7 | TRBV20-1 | SAAQSSYEQY
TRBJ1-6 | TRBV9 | ASSLNGSPLH
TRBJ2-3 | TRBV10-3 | AISESNRGLTDTQY